Detailed here is one T cell receptor beta chain. Its antigen remains unidentified. The sample is drawn from a study of beta chain features in type 1 diabetes. Study-wide context: Examination spanned approximately 110 million sorted cells from all samples. Overall study results and limits: Insertions were fewer and deletions more numerous at VDJ junctions in type 1 diabetes patients. A moderate, significant TCRB CDR3 shortening appeared in type 1 diabetes across four CD4+ subsets. Compared with healthy donors, patients appeared to share more similar naive, central memory and regulatory TCRB repertoires.

One heparinised blood draw averaging approximately 0.11 L was given by each donor. Since all of the isolated RNA was reverse transcribed, expressed TCRB transcripts were what got sequenced. Clones were read by immunoSEQ multiplex PCR, and TCRdb kept only the in-frame ones, dropping some. Of hundreds of thousands of clones listed, roughly 13% are singletons. Looked up from germline, CDR1 is SGHDN and CDR2 is FVKESK. The CDR3 is 12 amino acids. Between the trimmed V and J ends, which lost 4 bases and 6 bases, there was a span of 9 bases. The clonotype comes from a man younger than 30 with type 1 diabetes. V gene TRBV14 combines with J gene TRBJ1-2, with a weak D call TRBD1 (5 bases). The sequenced sample consisted of naive CD4+ T cells from blood. CDR3 region: CASSLGPNGYTF. CDR3 in DNA: TGTGCCAGCAGCCTGGGGCCAAATGGCTACACCTTC.